This TCR beta chain was sequenced for a study of T cell repertoires in cytomegalovirus infection. The CDR3 length is 15 residues. Trimming stripped 0 bases from V and 3 bases from J, with 11 bases between. The germline V gene has CDR1 MGHRA and CDR2 YSYEKL. In TCRdb, the reads were re-called with MiXCR into one record per CDR3 protein. The table has more than 400,000 distinct CDR3 sequences, 26% seen once. This sequence was found in a human donor in good health (CMV status not recorded). Some clones in this sample may be carry-over from other donors' samples. This chain joins TRBV4-1 and TRBJ1-2, with D maybe TRBD1 (5 bases). Sequencing was done on a sample of PBMCs. The CDR3 sequence is CASSQDPGQHYGYTF. As DNA, the CDR3 is TGCGCCAGCAGCCAAGATCCCGGACAACACTATGGCTACACCTTC.